A single sample gave rise to the 5 T cell receptor beta chains below, sequenced in a study of blood T cell repertoires in COVID-19. Profiling relied on immunoSEQ multiplex PCR, and the TCRdb table lists in-frame clones only, not all of them. The top ten hold 3% of the sample, which has 150,000 or so clones, around 81% seen once. Sequenced material: peripheral blood. These receptor sequences come from a middle-aged woman with active or convalescent COVID-19.

This clone was seen once. The CDR3, as DNA: TGTGCCAGCAGCCTAGTTGCGGCTAGCGGGAGGTCGTACAATGAGCAGTTCTTC. This translates into CASSLVAASGRSYNEQFF. J is TRBJ2-1 and V is TRBV9; 11 nucleotides agree with TRBD2. The J segment lost 4 bases and the V segment lost 4 bases, leaving 13 bases of the junction unmatched. This CDR3 region has 18 residues. Germline V lookup: CDR1 SGDLS, CDR2 YYNGEE.

The chain carries TRBV18 and TRBJ1-3; 7 bases align to TRBD1. Trimming took 3 bases from V and 0 from J; bases not matched to a gene: 2. The V gene's germline CDR1 is KGHSH and CDR2 LQKENI. This CDR3 comprises 15 residues. CDR3 nucleotides: TGTGCCAGCTCACCGACAGGGTTCTCTGGAAACACCATATATTTT. Translating gives CASSPTGFSGNTIYF.

The V gene is TRBV28, the J gene TRBJ1-2, with D possibly matching TRBD1 (5 bases). The CDR3 totals 15 residues. The V gene lost 3 bases and the J gene lost 8 bases, with 19 bases spanning the gap. Germline lookup yields CDR1 MDHEN and CDR2 SYDVKM. CDR3 in amino acids: CASSFPVGQGWGYTF. For the CDR3, the DNA is TGTGCCAGCAGTTTCCCCGTTGGGCAGGGCTGGGGCTACACCTTC.

The gene calls are TRBV7-6 and TRBJ2-3; 9 bases fit TRBD2. V trimming: 5 bases; J trimming: 4 bases; junction bases outside the gene matches: 10. The CDR3 contains 16 residues. Germline-derived CDR1 and CDR2 are SGHVS and FNYEAQ. The CDR3: CASSPGAGGPADTQYF. The CDR3 DNA follows: TGTGCCAGCAGCCCAGGGGCGGGAGGGCCAGCAGATACGCAGTATTTT.

The rearrangement uses TRBV28 and TRBJ2-7, with TRBD1 as a possible D gene (6 bases). CDR3 length: 14 amino acids. CDR1 is MDHEN and CDR2 is SYDVKM in the germline V gene. V was clipped by 7 bases and J by 6 bases, with 19 bases between them. Written as DNA, the CDR3 is TGTGCCAGCACCACCACGACAGGAACTACCGAGCAGTACTTC. Translating it yields CASTTTTGTTEQYF.